Sequencing of this T cell receptor beta chain was carried out in a study of cytomegalovirus exposure and HLA in healthy donors. The germline V gene has CDR1 MNHNS and CDR2 SASEGT. This CDR3 spans 15 amino acids. Trimming at V came to 6 bases and at J to 3 bases, leaving 7 bases not matched to a gene. In the PCR, 60 Vbeta and 13 Jbeta primers were used. Assay used: immunoSEQ multiplex PCR; TCRdb lists only in-frame clones, some missing. The repertoire has some 110,000 clones, more than 65% of them found once; the top ten carry 13%. The chain has TRBV6-1 and TRBJ2-7; 11 nucleotides agree with TRBD1. The receptor was derived from a woman between 55 and 75 years old in good health and CMV-seropositive. The sequenced sample was PBMCs. CDR3 bases: TGTGCCAGCAGCCCCGGGACAGGGGGGGGCTACGAGCAGTACTTC. The encoded protein is CASSPGTGGGYEQYF.